One and the same sample provided the 2 T cell receptor beta chains below, sequenced in a study of identifying expanded T cells in peripheral blood. Method: immunoSEQ multiplex PCR; TCRdb's copy keeps in-frame clones and lacks some. Of more than 45,000 clones listed, about 92% were seen once; the top ten hold 3.6%. Sequencing used blood. The receptors here all came from a person between 18 and 70 years old in good health.

The chain links TRBV5-1 to TRBJ2-7; no reliable D call. This CDR3 comprises 13 residues. CDR1 and CDR2 (germline): SGHRS, YFSETQ. Trimming removed 3 bases at V and 0 bases at J, with 7 bases between. The CDR3 coding sequence is TGCGCCAGCAGCTATCCTGACTCCTACGAGCAGTACTTC. Encoded protein: CASSYPDSYEQYF.

This clone has only a few counts. The chain is built from TRBV30 and TRBJ1-1; D is undetermined. The V end lost 6 bases, the J end lost 1 base, and 6 bases lay between the germline ends. The CDR3 loop spans 11 amino acids. In germline, CDR1 is GTSNPN, CDR2 SVGIG (reference sequence). CDR3 protein: CACERNTEAFF. The CDR3, as DNA: TGTGCCTGCGAGCGGAACACTGAAGCTTTCTTT.